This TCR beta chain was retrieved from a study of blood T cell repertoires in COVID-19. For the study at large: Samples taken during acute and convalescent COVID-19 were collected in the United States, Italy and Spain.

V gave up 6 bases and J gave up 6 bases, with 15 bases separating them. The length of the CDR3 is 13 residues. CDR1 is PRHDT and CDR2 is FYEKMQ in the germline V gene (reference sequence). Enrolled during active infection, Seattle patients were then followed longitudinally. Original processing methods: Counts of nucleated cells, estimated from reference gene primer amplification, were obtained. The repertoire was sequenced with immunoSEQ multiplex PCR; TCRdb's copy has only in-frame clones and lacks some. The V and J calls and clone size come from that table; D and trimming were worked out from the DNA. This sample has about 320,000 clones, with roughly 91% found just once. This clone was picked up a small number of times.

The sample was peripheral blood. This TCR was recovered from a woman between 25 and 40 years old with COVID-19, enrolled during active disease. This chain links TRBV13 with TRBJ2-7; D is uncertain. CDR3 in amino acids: CASRLIGSSEQYF. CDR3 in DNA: TGTGCCAGCAGGCTGATCGGTTCTTCCGAGCAGTACTTC.